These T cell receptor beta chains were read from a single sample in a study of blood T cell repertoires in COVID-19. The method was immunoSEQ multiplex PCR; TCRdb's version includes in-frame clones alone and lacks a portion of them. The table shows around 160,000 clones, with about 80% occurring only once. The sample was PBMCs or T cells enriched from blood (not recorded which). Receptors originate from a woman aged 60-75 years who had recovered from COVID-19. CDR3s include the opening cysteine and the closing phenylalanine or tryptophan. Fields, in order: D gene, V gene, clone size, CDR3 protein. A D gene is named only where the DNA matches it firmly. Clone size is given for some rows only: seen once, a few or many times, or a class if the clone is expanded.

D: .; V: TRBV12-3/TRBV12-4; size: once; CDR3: CASSPQGGYGYTF
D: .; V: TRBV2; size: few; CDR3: CASSDQEGVSPLHF
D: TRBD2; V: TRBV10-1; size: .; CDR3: CASSLGLAGNTGELFF
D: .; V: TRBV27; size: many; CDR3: CASSLGADDNYGYTF
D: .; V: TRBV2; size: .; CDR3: CASGEQGTDTQYF
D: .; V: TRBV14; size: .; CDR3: CASSQKTGRSGNTIYF
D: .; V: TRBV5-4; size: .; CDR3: CASRLGLQELETQYF
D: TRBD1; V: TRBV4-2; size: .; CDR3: CASSQGGQGGTRVQYF
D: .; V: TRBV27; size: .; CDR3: CASGRGVSYNSPLHF
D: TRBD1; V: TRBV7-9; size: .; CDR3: CASSYRDQGDEQYF
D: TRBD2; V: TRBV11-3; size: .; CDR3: CASSISGEGGDTQYF
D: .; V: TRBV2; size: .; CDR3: CASSESQGSAAFF
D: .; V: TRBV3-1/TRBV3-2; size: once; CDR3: CASSHVQGGTEAFF
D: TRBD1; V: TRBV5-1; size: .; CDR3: CASRPTGEETQYF
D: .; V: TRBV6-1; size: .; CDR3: CASSEDPLTYSNQPQHF
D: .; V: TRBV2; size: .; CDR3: CASSAGAGYEQYF
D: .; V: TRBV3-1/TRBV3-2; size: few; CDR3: CASSRSGSTDTQYF
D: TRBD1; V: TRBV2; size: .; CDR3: CASSETGGVYEQYF
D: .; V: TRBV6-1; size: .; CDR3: CASSESPGANYGYTF
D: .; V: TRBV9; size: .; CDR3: CASSPSGSDSPLHF
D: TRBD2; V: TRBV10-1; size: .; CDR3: CASRSKRGSYEQYF
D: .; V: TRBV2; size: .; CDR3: CASSRALPLHF
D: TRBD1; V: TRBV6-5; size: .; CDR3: CASSTTPTGGNEQFF
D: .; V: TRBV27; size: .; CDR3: CASRGTGTYNSPLHF
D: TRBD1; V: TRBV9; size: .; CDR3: CASSLDQGASEQYF
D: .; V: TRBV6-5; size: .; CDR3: CASSYSNMALSEQFF
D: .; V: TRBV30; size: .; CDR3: CAWSVAGNTEAFF
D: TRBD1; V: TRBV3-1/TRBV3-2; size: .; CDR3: CASSGTGISDQPQHF
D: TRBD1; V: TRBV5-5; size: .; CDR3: CASSPRTGFNEQYF
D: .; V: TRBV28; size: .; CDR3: CASSLRGSQHF
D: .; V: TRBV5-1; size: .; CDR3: CASSLVRTGELFF
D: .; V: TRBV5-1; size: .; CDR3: CASSLGRGGYYGYTF